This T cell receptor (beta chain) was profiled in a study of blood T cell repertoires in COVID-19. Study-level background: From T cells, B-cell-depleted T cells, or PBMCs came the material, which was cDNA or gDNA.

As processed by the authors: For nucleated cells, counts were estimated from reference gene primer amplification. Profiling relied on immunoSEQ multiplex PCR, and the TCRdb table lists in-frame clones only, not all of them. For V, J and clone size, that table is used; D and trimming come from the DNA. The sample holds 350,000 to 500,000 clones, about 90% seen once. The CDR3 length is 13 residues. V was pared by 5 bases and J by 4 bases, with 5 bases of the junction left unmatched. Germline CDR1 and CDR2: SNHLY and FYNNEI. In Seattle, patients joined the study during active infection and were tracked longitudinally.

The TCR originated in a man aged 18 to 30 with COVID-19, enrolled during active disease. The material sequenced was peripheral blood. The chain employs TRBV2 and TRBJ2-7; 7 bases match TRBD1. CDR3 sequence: CASSLDRAYEQYF. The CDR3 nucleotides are TGTGCCAGCAGTCTCGACAGGGCTTACGAGCAGTACTTC.